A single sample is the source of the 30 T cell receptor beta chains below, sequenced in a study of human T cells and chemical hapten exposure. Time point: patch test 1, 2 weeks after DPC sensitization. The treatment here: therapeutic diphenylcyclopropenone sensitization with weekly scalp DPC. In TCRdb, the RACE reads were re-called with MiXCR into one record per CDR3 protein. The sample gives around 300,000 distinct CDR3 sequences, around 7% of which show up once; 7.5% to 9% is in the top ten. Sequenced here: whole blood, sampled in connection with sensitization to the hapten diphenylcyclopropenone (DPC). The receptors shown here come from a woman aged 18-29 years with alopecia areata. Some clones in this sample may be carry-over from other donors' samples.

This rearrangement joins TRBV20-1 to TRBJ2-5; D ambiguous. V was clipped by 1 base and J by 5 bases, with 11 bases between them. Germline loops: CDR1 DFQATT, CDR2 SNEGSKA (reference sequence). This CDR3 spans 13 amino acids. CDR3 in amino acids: CSARGGLWETQYF. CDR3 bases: TGCAGTGCTAGAGGGGGTTTGTGGGAGACCCAGTACTTC.

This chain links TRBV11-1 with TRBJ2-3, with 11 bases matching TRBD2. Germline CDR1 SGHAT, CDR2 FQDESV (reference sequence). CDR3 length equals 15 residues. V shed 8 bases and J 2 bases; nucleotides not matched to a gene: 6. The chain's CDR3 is CASRTSGSDTDTQYF. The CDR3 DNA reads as TGTGCCAGCCGGACTAGCGGGTCCGACACAGATACGCAGTATTTT.

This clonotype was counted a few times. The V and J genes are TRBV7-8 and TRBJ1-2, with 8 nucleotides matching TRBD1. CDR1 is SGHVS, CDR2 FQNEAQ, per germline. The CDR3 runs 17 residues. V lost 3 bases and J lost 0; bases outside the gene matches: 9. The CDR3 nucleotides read TGTGCCAGCAGCTTCCGTACGGACAGGGCCGCTAACTATGGCTACACCTTC. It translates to CASSFRTDRAANYGYTF.

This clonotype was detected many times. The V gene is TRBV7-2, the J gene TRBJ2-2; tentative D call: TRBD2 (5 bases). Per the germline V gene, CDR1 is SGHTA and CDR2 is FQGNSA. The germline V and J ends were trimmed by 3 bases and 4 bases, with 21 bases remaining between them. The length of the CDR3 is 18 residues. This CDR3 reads CASSFHTAWRVGTGELFF. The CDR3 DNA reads TGTGCCAGCAGCTTCCACACTGCTTGGCGGGTAGGCACCGGGGAGCTGTTTTTT.

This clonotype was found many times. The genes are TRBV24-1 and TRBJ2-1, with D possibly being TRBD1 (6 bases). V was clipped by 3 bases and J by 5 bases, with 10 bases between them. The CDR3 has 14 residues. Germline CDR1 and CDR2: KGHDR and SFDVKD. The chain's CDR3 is CATSDDRMNNEQFF. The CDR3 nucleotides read TGTGCCACCAGTGATGACAGGATGAACAATGAGCAGTTCTTC.

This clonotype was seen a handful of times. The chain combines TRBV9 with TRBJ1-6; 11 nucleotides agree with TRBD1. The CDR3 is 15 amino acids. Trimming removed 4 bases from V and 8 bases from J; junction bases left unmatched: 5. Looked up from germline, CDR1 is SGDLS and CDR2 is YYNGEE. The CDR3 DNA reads TGTGCCAGCAGCCCCGGACAGGGGGCGGATTCACCCCTCCACTTT. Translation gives CASSPGQGADSPLHF.

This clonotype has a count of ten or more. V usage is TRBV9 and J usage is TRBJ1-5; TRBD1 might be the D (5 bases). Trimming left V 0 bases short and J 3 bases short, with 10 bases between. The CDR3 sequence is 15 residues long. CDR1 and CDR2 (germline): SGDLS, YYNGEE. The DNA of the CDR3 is TGTGCCAGCAGCGTAGGTGGACACCCCAATCAGCCCCAGCATTTT. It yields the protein CASSVGGHPNQPQHF.

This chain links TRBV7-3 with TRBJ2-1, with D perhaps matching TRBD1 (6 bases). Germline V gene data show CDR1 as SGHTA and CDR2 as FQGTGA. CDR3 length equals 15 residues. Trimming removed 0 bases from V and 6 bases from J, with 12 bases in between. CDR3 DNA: TGTGCCAGCAGCTTAACGGCGGCAGGGGTCAATGAGCAGTTCTTC. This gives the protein CASSLTAAGVNEQFF.

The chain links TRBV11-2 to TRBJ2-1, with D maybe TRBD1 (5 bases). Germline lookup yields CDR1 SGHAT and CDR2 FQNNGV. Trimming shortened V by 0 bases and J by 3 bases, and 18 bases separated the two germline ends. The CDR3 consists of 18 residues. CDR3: CASSLDVGQGILYNEQFF. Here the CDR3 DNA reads TGTGCCAGCAGCTTAGATGTGGGGCAAGGGATCCTCTACAATGAGCAGTTCTTC.

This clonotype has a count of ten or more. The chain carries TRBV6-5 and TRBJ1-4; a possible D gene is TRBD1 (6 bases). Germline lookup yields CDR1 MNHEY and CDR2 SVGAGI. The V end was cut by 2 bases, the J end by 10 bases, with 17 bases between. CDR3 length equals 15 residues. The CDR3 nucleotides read TGTGCCAGCAGTTACGGTCAACAGGGAATTCGAAAACTGTTTTTT. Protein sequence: CASSYGQQGIRKLFF.

The DNA for the CDR3 is TGTGCCAGCAGCCAAGGACGGTCTAACTATGGCTACACCTTC. This gives the protein CASSQGRSNYGYTF. The V call is TRBV3-1, the J call TRBJ1-2; D is undetermined. V lost 1 base and J 0 bases, leaving 6 bases between the germline ends. Germline V gene data show CDR1 as LGHDT and CDR2 as YNNKEL (reference sequence). CDR3 length: 14 amino acids.

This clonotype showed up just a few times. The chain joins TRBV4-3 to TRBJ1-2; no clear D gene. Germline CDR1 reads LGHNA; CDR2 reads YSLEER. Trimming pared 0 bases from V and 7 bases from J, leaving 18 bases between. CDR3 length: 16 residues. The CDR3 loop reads CASSQDKGLYSGGYTF. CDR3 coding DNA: TGCGCCAGCAGCCAAGATAAAGGGTTGTATTCTGGTGGCTACACCTTC.

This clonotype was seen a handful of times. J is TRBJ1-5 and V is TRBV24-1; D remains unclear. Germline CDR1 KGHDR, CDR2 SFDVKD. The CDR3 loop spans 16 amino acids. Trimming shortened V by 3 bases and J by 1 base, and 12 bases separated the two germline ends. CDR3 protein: CATSDGGWQSNQPQHF. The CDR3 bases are TGTGCCACCAGTGATGGCGGGTGGCAGAGCAATCAGCCCCAGCATTTT.

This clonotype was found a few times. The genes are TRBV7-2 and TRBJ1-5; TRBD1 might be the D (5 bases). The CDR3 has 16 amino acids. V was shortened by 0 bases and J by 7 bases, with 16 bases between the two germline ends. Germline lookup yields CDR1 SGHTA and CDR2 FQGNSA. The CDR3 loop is CASSLAAGGTGQPQHF. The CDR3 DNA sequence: TGTGCCAGCAGCTTAGCTGCAGGCGGGACGGGGCAGCCCCAGCATTTT.

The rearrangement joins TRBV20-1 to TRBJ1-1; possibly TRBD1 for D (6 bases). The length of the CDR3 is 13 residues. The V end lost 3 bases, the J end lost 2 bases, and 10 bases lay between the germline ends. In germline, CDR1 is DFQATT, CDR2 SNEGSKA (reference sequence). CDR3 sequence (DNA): TGCAGTGCTAGGGGGGCGCTTAACACTGAAGCTTTCTTT. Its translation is CSARGALNTEAFF.

The CDR3 here is CASSLASKNTEAFF. The CDR3 bases are TGCGCCAGCAGCTTGGCGTCCAAGAACACTGAAGCTTTCTTT. This chain joins TRBV5-1 and TRBJ1-1; no definite D call. V lost 0 bases and J lost 1, with 7 bases in between. CDR1 and CDR2 from the germline V gene are SGHRS and YFSETQ. This CDR3 is 14 amino acids long.

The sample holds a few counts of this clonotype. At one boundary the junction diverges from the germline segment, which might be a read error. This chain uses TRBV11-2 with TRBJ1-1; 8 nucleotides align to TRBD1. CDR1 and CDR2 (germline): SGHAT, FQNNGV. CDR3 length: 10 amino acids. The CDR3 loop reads CASSLGQADF. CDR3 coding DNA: TGTGCCAGCAGCTTGGGACAGGCGGACTTT.

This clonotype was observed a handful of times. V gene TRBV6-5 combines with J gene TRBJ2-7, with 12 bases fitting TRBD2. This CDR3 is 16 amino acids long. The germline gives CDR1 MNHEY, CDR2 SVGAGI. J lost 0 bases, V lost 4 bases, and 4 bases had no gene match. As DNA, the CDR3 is TGTGCCAGCAGTTGGCTAGCGGGGGGGAGCTCCTACGAGCAGTACTTC. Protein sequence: CASSWLAGGSSYEQYF.

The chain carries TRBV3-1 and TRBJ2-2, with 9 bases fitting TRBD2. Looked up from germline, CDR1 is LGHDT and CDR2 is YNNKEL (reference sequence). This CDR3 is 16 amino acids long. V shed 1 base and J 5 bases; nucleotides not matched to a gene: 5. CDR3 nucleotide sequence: TGTGCCAGCAGCCAAGGGTTCGCGGGGGGGACCGGGGAGCTGTTTTTT. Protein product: CASSQGFAGGTGELFF.

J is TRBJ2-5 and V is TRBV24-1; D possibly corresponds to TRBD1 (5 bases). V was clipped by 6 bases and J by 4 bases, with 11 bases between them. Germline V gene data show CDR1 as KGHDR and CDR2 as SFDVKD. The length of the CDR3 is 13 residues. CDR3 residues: CATSPRERETQYF. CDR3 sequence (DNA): TGTGCCACCAGTCCCAGGGAACGAGAGACCCAGTACTTC.

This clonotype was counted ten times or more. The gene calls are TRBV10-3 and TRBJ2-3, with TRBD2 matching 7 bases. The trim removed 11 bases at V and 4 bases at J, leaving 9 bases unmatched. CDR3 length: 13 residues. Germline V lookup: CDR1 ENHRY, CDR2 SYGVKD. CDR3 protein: CASEESGADTQYF. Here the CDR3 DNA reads TGTGCCTCCGAAGAGAGCGGGGCAGATACGCAGTATTTT.

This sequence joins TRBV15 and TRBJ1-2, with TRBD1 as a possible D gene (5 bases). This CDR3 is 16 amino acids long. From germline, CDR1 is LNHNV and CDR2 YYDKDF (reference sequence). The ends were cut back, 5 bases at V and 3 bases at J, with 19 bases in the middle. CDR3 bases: TGTGCCACCAGCCCCGAGGGCAGGGCCCGAGACTATGGCTACACCTTC. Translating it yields CATSPEGRARDYGYTF.

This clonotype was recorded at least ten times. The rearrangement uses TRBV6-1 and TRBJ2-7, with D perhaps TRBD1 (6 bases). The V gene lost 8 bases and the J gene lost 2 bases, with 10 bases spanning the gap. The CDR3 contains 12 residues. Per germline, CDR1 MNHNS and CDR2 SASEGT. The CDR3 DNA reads TGTGCCAGCGGGCAGGGGACCTACGAGCAGTACTTC. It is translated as CASGQGTYEQYF.

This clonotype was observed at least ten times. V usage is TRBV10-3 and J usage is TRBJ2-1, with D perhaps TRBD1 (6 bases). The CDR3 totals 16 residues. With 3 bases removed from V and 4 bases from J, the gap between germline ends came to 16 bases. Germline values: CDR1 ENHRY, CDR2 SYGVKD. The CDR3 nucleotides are TGTGCCATCAGTGACGTGGACAGTTTCCCTTACAATGAGCAGTTCTTC. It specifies CAISDVDSFPYNEQFF.

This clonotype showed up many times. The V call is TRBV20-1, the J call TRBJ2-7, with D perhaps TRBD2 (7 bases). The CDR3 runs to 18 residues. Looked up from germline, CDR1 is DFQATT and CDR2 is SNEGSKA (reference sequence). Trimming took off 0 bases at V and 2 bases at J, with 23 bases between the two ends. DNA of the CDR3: TGCAGTGCTAGAGAATTTTTTTCAGGGGCGGGGGTCACCTACGAGCAGTACTTC. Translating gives CSAREFFSGAGVTYEQYF.

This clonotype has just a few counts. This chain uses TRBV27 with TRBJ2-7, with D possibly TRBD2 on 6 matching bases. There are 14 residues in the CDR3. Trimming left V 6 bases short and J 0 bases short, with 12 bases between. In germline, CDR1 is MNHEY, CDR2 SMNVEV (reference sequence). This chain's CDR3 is CASSPHGSSYEQYF. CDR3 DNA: TGTGCCAGCAGCCCACACGGGAGCTCCTACGAGCAGTACTTC.

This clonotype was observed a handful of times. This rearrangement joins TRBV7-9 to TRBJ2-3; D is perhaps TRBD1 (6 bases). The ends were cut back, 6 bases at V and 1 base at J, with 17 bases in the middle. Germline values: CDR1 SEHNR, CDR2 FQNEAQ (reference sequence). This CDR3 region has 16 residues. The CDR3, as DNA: TGTGCCAGCAGTAGTAGGGACACCGCCCGCACAGATACGCAGTATTTT. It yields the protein CASSSRDTARTDTQYF.

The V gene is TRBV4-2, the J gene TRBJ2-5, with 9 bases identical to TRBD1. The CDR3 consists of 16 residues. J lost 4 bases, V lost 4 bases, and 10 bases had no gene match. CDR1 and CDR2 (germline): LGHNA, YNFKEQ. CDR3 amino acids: CASSPPGTGRGETQYF. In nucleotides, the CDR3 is TGTGCCAGCAGCCCGCCCGGGACAGGGAGGGGAGAGACCCAGTACTTC.

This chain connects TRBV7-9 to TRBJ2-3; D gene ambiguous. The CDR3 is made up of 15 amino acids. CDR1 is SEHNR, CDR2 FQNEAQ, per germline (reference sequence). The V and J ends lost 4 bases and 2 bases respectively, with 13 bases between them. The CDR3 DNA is TGTGCCAGCAGCTCATCAACAACATTCACAGATACGCAGTATTTT. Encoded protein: CASSSSTTFTDTQYF.

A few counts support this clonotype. Here the CDR3 DNA reads TGTGCCAGCAGCCCCGGGCGACTAGCGGGCCTCACAGATACGCAGTATTTT. Residues: CASSPGRLAGLTDTQYF. V usage is TRBV7-2 and J usage is TRBJ2-3; TRBD2 aligns across 10 bases. The V and J ends lost 5 bases and 2 bases, in that order; junction bases with no gene match: 10. CDR1 and CDR2 (germline): SGHTA, FQGNSA. This CDR3 is built from 17 residues.